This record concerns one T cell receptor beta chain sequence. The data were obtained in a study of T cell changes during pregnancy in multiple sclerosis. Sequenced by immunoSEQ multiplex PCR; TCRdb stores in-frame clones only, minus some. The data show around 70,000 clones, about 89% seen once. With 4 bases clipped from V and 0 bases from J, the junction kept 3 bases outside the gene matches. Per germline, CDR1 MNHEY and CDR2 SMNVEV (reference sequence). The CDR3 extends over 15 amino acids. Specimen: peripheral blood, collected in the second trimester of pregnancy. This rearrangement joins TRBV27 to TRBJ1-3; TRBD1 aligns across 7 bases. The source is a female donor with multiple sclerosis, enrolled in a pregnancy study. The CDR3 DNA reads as TGTGCCAGCAGTTCGGCAGGGGGCTCTGGAAACACCATATATTTT. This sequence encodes CASSSAGGSGNTIYF.